These 10 T cell receptor beta chains originate from one sample sequenced in a study of blood T cell repertoires in COVID-19. Profiled with immunoSEQ multiplex PCR; TCRdb holds only in-frame clones, not every one. The repertoire holds about 230,000 clones, with 65% to 90% as singletons. Sequencing was done on a sample of peripheral blood. The receptors derive from a woman in her forties or fifties with acute or convalescent COVID-19.

The CDR3 region is CASSIEGRGYYGYTF. The CDR3 DNA reads as TGTGCCAGTAGTATAGAAGGCAGGGGCTACTATGGCTACACCTTC. This rearrangement joins TRBV19 to TRBJ1-2; tentative D call: TRBD1 (6 bases). Between the trimmed V and J ends, which lost 0 bases and 3 bases, there was a span of 11 bases. From germline, CDR1 is LNHDA and CDR2 SQIVND (reference sequence). The CDR3 extends over 15 amino acids.

The chain employs TRBV7-3 and TRBJ2-6, with D uncertain. Germline V lookup: CDR1 SGHTA, CDR2 FQGTGA. The V end lost 5 bases, the J end lost 0 bases, and 5 bases lay between the germline ends. There are 14 residues in the CDR3. The chain's CDR3 is CASSPFSGANVLTF. The CDR3 bases are TGTGCCAGCAGCCCGTTCTCTGGGGCCAACGTCCTGACTTTC.

The chain uses TRBV4-3 and TRBJ2-2; 7 bases align to TRBD1. Germline CDR1 reads LGHNA; CDR2 reads YSLEER. The CDR3 is made up of 15 amino acids. The V segment lost 3 bases and the J segment 2 bases; nucleotides outside the gene matches: 3. The CDR3 spells CASSHGTDNTGELFF. The CDR3 region has the DNA TGCGCCAGCAGCCATGGGACAGATAACACCGGGGAGCTGTTTTTT.

The V and J genes are TRBV28 and TRBJ1-2; weak D call: TRBD1 (5 bases). Trimming shortened V by 4 bases and J by 2 bases, and 8 bases separated the two germline ends. The CDR3 sequence is 13 residues long. CDR1 is MDHEN and CDR2 is SYDVKM in the germline V gene. The CDR3 bases are TGTGCCAGCAGTTCCGACAGAAACTATGGCTACACCTTC. Its translation: CASSSDRNYGYTF.

The chain couples TRBV27 to TRBJ2-2; D gene uncertain. The CDR3 is made up of 15 amino acids. V was trimmed by 7 bases and J by 0 bases, leaving 12 bases between them. Per germline, CDR1 MNHEY and CDR2 SMNVEV (reference sequence). CDR3 in amino acids: CASTSGFANTGELFF. In DNA, the CDR3 is TGTGCCAGCACCTCCGGTTTCGCGAACACCGGGGAGCTGTTTTTT.

This clone was seen a single time. The rearrangement joins TRBV10-3 to TRBJ2-1, with 10 nucleotides matching TRBD2. CDR1 is ENHRY and CDR2 is SYGVKD in the germline V gene. The CDR3 covers 15 residues. The V gene end was trimmed by 4 bases and the J gene end by 3 bases; junction bases not matched to a gene: 3. The CDR3 DNA reads TGTGCCATCAGTGTTAGACTAGCGGGCTACAATGAGCAGTTCTTC. Protein sequence: CAISVRLAGYNEQFF.

V and J are TRBV5-1 and TRBJ2-7, with TRBD2 matching over 14 bases. Trimming at V came to 4 bases and at J to 5 bases, leaving 14 bases not matched to a gene. The CDR3 is 18 residues long. Germline assignment: CDR1 SGHRS and CDR2 YFSETQ. The CDR3 region has the DNA TGCGCCAGCAGCACCGGACAGGGGACTAGCGGGAGCCCCCACGAGCAGTACTTC. Translation gives CASSTGQGTSGSPHEQYF. Based on the CDR3 plus reference TRBV5-1 and TRBJ2-7, the full variable domain is KAGVTQTPRYLIKTRGQQVTLSCSPISGHRSVSWYQQTPGQGLQFLFEYFSETQRNKGNFPGRFSGRQFSNSRSEMNVSTLELGDSALYLCASSTGQGTSGSPHEQYFGPGTRLTVT.

Of note for this clone: Since the CDR3 does not end with the conserved phenylalanine or tryptophan, this likely comes from a read error. The DNA is left out, because the CDR3 cannot be placed on it with certainty; the CDR3 is given as TCRdb lists it. This sequence joins TRBV30 and TRBJ1-1; the D call TRBD1 from the table was never checked on the DNA. The CDR3 region is 12 residues in length, termini included. Germline CDR1 GTSNPN, CDR2 SVGIG (reference sequence). CDR3 region: CAWSPGTAIPVL.

The J gene is TRBJ1-1, the V gene TRBV18, with TRBD1 identical over 8 bases. Germline V gene data show CDR1 as KGHSH and CDR2 as LQKENI. After removal of 3 bases from V and 2 bases from J, the junction contained 11 bases not matched to a gene. The CDR3 runs to 17 residues. The CDR3: CASSPLLGTGTNTEAFF. CDR3 in DNA: TGTGCCAGCTCACCCCTTTTAGGGACAGGAACTAACACTGAAGCTTTCTTT.

This clone was counted a single time. The V and J genes are TRBV6-5 and TRBJ1-2, with D uncertain. CDR1 is MNHEY and CDR2 is SVGAGI in the germline V gene. The CDR3 sequence is 15 residues long. Between the trimmed V and J ends, which lost 0 bases and 8 bases, there was a span of 16 bases. The CDR3 DNA reads TGTGCCAGCAGTTACTCCGACACCTTTGCCTCGGGCTACACCTTC. Translation: CASSYSDTFASGYTF.